This record looks at one T cell receptor beta chain sequence and its context. After removal of 11 bases from V and 5 bases from J, the junction contained 6 bases not matched to a gene. The CDR3 is 12 amino acids. Per germline, CDR1 ENHRY and CDR2 SYGVKD. A multiplex PCR was run with 60 Vbeta primers and 13 Jbeta primers. Measured with immunoSEQ multiplex PCR; TCRdb has only the in-frame clones, and not every one. The data hold under 150,000 clones, with about 69% observed a single time. These data belong to a study of cytomegalovirus exposure and HLA in healthy donors. This receptor was obtained from a woman aged 18-35 years in good health and CMV-seronegative. V gene TRBV10-3 combines with J gene TRBJ1-2, with 9 bases aligning to TRBD1. Sequencing was carried out using PBMCs. CDR3 sequence (DNA): TGTGCCGTACCGGGACAGGGTTATGGCTACACCTTC. Its protein product is CAVPGQGYGYTF.